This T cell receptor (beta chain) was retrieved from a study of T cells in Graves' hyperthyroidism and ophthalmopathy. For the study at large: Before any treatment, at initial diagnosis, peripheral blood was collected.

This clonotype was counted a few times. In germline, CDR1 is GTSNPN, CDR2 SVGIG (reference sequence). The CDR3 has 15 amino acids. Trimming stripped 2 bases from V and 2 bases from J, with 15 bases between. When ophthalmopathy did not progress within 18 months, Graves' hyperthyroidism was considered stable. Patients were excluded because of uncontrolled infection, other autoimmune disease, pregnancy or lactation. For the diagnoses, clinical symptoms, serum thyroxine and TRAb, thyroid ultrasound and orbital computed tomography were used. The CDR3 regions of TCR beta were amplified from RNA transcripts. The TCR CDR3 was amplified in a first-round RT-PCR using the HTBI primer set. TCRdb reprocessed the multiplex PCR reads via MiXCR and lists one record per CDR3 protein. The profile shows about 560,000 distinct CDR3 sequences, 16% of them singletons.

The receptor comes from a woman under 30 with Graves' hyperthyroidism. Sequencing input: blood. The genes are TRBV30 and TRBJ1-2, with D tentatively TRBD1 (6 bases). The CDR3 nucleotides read TGTGCCTGGAGTCCCCTTCACAGGGCGAACTATGGCTACACCTTC. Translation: CAWSPLHRANYGYTF.